This is a list of T cell receptor beta chains from one sample in a study of blood T cell repertoires in COVID-19. The table came from immunoSEQ multiplex PCR; TCRdb's copy has only in-frame clones and leaves some out. Of 350,000 to 450,000 clones listed, around nine tenths are singletons. The material sequenced was peripheral blood. The receptor set was obtained from a middle-aged woman with COVID-19, enrolled during active disease. The CDR3 runs from the conserved cysteine through the conserved F or W. The D gene is left open where the match is weak. Only part of the rows carry a size: once, few, many, or a class if the clone is expanded.

v_gene	len	d_gene	j_gene	abundance	CDR3nt	CDR3aa
TRBV7-8	15	TRBD1	TRBJ1-1	NA	TGTGCCAGCAGCACCTCATGGGGACAGGACACTGAAGCTTTCTTT	CASSTSWGQDTEAFF
TRBV7-6	19	TRBD1	TRBJ2-7	few	TGTGCCAGCAGCTTAGCGCTATCCCCGGGACAGGGGGCAGGCTACGAGCAGTACTTC	CASSLALSPGQGAGYEQYF
TRBV10-3	12	NA	TRBJ2-7	once	TGTGCCATCAGTGGCCTCGACGGGGAGCAGTACTTC	CAISGLDGEQYF
TRBV27	14	NA	TRBJ1-6	once	TGTGCCAGCAGTTTGTCCGGGACATATTCACCCCTCCACTTT	CASSLSGTYSPLHF
TRBV6-2/TRBV6-3	16	TRBD1	TRBJ2-1	NA	TGTGCCAGCAGCCCCCGGGACAGGGTAAGAAAGAATGAGCAGTTCTTC	CASSPRDRVRKNEQFF
TRBV7-9	15	TRBD1	TRBJ1-4	NA	TGTGCCAGCAGCCCAGGACAGGGGGAAAGTGAAAAACTGTTTTTT	CASSPGQGESEKLFF
TRBV5-5	12	NA	TRBJ1-1	once	TGTGCCAGCAGCTTGGAAGCCACTGAAGCTTTCTTT	CASSLEATEAFF
TRBV29-1	15	TRBD1	TRBJ1-5	NA	TGCAGCGGGACAGGGTTCCTATATGGCAATCAGCCCCAGCATTTT	CSGTGFLYGNQPQHF
TRBV7-9	16	TRBD2	TRBJ2-5	NA	TGTGCCAGCAGCACGGGACTAGCGGGAGCGGCTGAGACCCAGTACTTC	CASSTGLAGAAETQYF
TRBV4-1	17	NA	TRBJ1-5	NA	TGCGCCAGCAGCCAAGTGGGGGGGCGAGACCGTAATCAGCCCCAGCATTTT	CASSQVGGRDRNQPQHF